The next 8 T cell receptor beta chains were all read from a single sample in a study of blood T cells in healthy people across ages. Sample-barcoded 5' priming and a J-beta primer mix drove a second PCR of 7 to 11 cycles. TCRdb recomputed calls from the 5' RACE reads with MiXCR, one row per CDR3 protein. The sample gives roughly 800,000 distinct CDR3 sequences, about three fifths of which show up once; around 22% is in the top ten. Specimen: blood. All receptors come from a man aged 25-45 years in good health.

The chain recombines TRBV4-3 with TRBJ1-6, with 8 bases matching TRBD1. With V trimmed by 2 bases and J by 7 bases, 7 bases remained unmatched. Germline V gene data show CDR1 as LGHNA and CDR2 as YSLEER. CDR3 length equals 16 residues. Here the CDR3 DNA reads TGCGCCAGCAGCCAAAGCCGGGACAGGCGGAATTCACCCCTCCACTTT. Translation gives CASSQSRDRRNSPLHF.

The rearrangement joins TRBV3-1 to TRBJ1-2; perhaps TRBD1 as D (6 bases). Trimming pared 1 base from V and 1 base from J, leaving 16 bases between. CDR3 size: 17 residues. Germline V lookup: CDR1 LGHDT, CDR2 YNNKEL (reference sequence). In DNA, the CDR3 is TGTGCCAGCAGCCAAGTGGGGACACCCAATCTTAACTATGGCTACACCTTC. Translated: CASSQVGTPNLNYGYTF.

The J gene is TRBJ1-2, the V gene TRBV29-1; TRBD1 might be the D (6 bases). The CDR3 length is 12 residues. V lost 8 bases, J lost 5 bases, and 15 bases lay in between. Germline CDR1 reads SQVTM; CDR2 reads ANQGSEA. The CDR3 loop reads CSHNRAGYGYTF. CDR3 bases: TGCAGCCACAACAGGGCGGGGTATGGCTACACCTTC.

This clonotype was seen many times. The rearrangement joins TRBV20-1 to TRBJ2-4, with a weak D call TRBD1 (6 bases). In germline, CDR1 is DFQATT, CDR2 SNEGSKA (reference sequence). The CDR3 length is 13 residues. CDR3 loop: CRTGSQGGNIQYF. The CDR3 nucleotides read TGCAGAACAGGGTCTCAAGGGGGTAACATTCAGTACTTC.

The CDR3 DNA is TGTGCCAGAGAACTAACAACCCCCAGCAATGAGCAGTTCTTC. Its translation: CARELTTPSNEQFF. V usage is TRBV2 and J usage is TRBJ2-1; D unresolved. The CDR3 spans 14 residues. CDR1 SNHLY and CDR2 FYNNEI come from the germline V gene. V lost 9 bases to trimming and J lost 6 bases, with 18 bases between them.

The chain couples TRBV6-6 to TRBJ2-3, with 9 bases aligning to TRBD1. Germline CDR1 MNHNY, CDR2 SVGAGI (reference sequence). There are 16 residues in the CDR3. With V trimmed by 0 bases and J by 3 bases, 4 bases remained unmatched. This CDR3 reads CASSYSTGQGTDTQYF. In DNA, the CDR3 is TGTGCCAGCAGTTACTCGACAGGACAGGGGACAGATACGCAGTATTTT.

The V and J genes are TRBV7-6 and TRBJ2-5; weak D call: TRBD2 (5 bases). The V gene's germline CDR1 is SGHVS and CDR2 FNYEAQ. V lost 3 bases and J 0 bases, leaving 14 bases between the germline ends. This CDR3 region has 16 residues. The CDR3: CASSFNSAVNQETQYF. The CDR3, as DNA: TGTGCCAGCAGCTTCAACTCAGCGGTAAACCAAGAGACCCAGTACTTC.

The CDR3 loop reads CASSLGALGADTQYF. The CDR3 DNA reads as TGTGCCAGCAGCTTAGGGGCACTTGGGGCAGATACGCAGTATTTT. The chain uses TRBV7-6 and TRBJ2-3; unclear D gene. Germline V lookup: CDR1 SGHVS, CDR2 FNYEAQ. Trimming took 1 base from V and 4 from J, leaving 12 bases between them. The CDR3 is 15 amino acids.